The 16 T cell receptor beta chains reported below all come from one sample, sequenced in a study of Ad26.COV2.S vaccination and SARS-CoV-2 variants. As for treatment: around 19 received Ad26.COV2.S at low or high dose, single or two shots; several received placebo; per-sample allocation not given. Day 63 after the first vaccine or placebo injection was the time point for sampling. Data came from immunoSEQ multiplex PCR; TCRdb stores just in-frame clones and leaves some out. The sample yields 350,000 to 400,000 clones, about 88% seen once. Sequencing was performed on peripheral blood, taken in a trial of Ad26.COV2.S vaccine versus placebo. Source of these receptors: a person between 18 and 65 years old who received the Ad26.COV2.S COVID-19 vaccine or a placebo.

This sequence joins TRBV5-5 and TRBJ2-5; D possibly corresponds to TRBD1 (6 bases). Trimming shortened V by 0 bases and J by 5 bases, and 11 bases separated the two germline ends. The CDR3 is 14 residues long. Germline V lookup: CDR1 SGHKS, CDR2 YYEKEE (reference sequence). The CDR3 bases are TGTGCCAGCAGCTTGGAGGACAGTGACGAGACCCAGTACTTC. Encoded protein: CASSLEDSDETQYF.

To note about this clone: A read error may account for a junction end that differs from germline. This chain connects TRBV6-1 to TRBJ2-3; 8 bases agree with TRBD2. Germline-derived CDR1 and CDR2 are MNHNS and SASEGT. The CDR3 is made up of 15 amino acids. CDR3 amino acids: CASSQAGVSTDTQYF. For the CDR3, the DNA is TGTGCCAGCAGTCAAGCGGGAGTGAGCACAGATACGCAGTATTTT.

DNA for the CDR3: TGTGCCAGCAGCCCCCATCTTGCTAGCGGCTCCTACAATGAGCAGTTCTTC. Amino acids: CASSPHLASGSYNEQFF. The rearrangement joins TRBV9 to TRBJ2-1; 7 positions agree with TRBD2. Per germline, CDR1 SGDLS and CDR2 YYNGEE. The length of the CDR3 is 17 residues. With V trimmed by 4 bases and J by 0 bases, 10 bases remained unmatched.

The V gene is TRBV29-1, the J gene TRBJ1-3, with D maybe TRBD1 (5 bases). CDR1 is SQVTM, CDR2 ANQGSEA, per germline. Trimming pared 3 bases from V and 4 bases from J, leaving 7 bases between. The CDR3 is 12 residues long. The DNA of the CDR3 is TGCAGCGTTGAGGGGCTGGGAAACACCATATATTTT. This gives the protein CSVEGLGNTIYF.

The chain uses TRBV7-9 and TRBJ2-1; the D gene could be TRBD1 or TRBD2 (5 bases each). This CDR3 region has 12 residues. Deletions cut 7 bases from V and 8 bases from J, with 12 bases between. Germline CDR1 SEHNR, CDR2 FQNEAQ (reference sequence). In DNA, the CDR3 is TGTGCCAGCAACTGGGGGAGCCATGAGCAGTTCTTC. Its translation: CASNWGSHEQFF.

A few counts support this clone. The rearrangement joins TRBV4-2 to TRBJ1-4, with D unclear. This CDR3 comprises 13 residues. The V and J ends lost 0 bases and 6 bases respectively, with 5 bases between them. Per the germline V gene, CDR1 is LGHNA and CDR2 is YNFKEQ. The CDR3: CASSQEVHEKLFF. In DNA, the CDR3 is TGTGCCAGCAGCCAAGAAGTGCATGAAAAACTGTTTTTT.

The CDR3 nucleotides read TGTGCCAGCAGGAAACTGGGACCCTACGAGCAGTACTTC. Translated, it gives CASRKLGPYEQYF. The chain is built from TRBV28 and TRBJ2-7; perhaps D is TRBD1 or TRBD2 (5 bases each). V was shortened by 6 bases and J by 2 bases, with 11 bases between the two germline ends. Germline CDR1 and CDR2: MDHEN and SYDVKM. The CDR3 has 13 amino acids.

The genes are TRBV5-4 and TRBJ2-7, with 15 bases aligning to TRBD2. The germline gives CDR1 SGHNT, CDR2 YYREEE (reference sequence). The CDR3 is 18 residues long. The V gene end was trimmed by 0 bases and the J gene end by 5 bases; junction bases not matched to a gene: 9. Here the CDR3 DNA reads TGTGCCAGCAGCTTGGAGGGACTAGCGGGAGGTATTGCCCACGAGCAGTACTTC. This gives the protein CASSLEGLAGGIAHEQYF.

This sequence joins TRBV2 and TRBJ2-5; D might be TRBD1 (6 bases). Germline-derived CDR1 and CDR2 are SNHLY and FYNNEI. V was cut by 4 bases and J by 2 bases, with 20 bases left in between. The CDR3 has 17 residues. This CDR3 reads CASSGDRLGAEQETQYF. DNA for the CDR3: TGTGCCAGCAGTGGAGACCGTTTGGGGGCCGAACAAGAGACCCAGTACTTC.

This chain joins TRBV11-3 and TRBJ2-7; 8 positions agree with TRBD1. The CDR3 is made up of 13 amino acids. Germline V gives CDR1 SGHNT, CDR2 YENEEA. Trimming at V came to 5 bases and at J to 5 bases, leaving 5 bases not matched to a gene. The CDR3 spells CASSRTGLHEQYF. Here the CDR3 DNA reads TGTGCCAGCAGCCGGACAGGGCTCCACGAGCAGTACTTC.

The chain has TRBV5-1 and TRBJ1-5; D call uncertain. The CDR3 has 14 amino acids. Trimming stripped 7 bases from V and 2 bases from J, with 13 bases between. Germline CDR1 is SGHRS and CDR2 is YFSETQ. The CDR3 DNA is TGCGCCAGCGCGAGGGAGGCCGGCAATCAGCCCCAGCATTTT. Its translation: CASAREAGNQPQHF.

J is TRBJ2-7 and V is TRBV5-4; 9 positions agree with TRBD1. The CDR3 contains 13 residues. V trimming: 10 bases; J trimming: 7 bases; junction bases outside the gene matches: 12. The germline V gene has CDR1 SGHNT and CDR2 YYREEE (reference sequence). The CDR3 sequence: CAASYRGQEEQYF. The CDR3 DNA is TGTGCCGCATCATACAGGGGGCAGGAGGAGCAGTACTTC.

The J gene is TRBJ2-1, the V gene TRBV18; D is undetermined. V was cut by 3 bases and J by 7 bases, with 13 bases left in between. This CDR3 is built from 14 residues. The germline CDR1 and CDR2 sequences are KGHSH and LQKENI. The CDR3, as DNA: TGTGCCAGCTCACCCCAGGTTGTGACGAATGAGCAGTTCTTC. Protein: CASSPQVVTNEQFF.

This chain uses TRBV5-1 with TRBJ1-1, with 7 positions matching TRBD1. The CDR3 is 14 residues long. J was trimmed by 5 bases and V by 2 bases; bases with no gene match: 6. The germline CDR1 and CDR2 sequences are SGHRS and YFSETQ. The CDR3 bases are TGCGCCAGCAGCTTTAGACAGGGTAGGACTGAAGCTTTCTTT. Amino acids: CASSFRQGRTEAFF.

The chain couples TRBV9 to TRBJ2-1; TRBD2 is a possible D gene (6 bases). CDR3 length: 16 amino acids. V was trimmed by 0 bases and J by 4 bases, leaving 14 bases between them. Germline CDR1 is SGDLS and CDR2 is YYNGEE. CDR3 coding DNA: TGTGCCAGCAGCGTAGATGCGGGATTCGGTTACAATGAGCAGTTCTTC. This encodes CASSVDAGFGYNEQFF.

The chain carries TRBV7-8 and TRBJ2-2; D is uncertain. The CDR3 sequence is 16 residues long. The germline V and J ends were trimmed by 0 bases and 0 bases, with 8 bases remaining between them. CDR1 is SGHVS and CDR2 is FQNEAQ in the germline V gene. CDR3 sequence: CASSLAESTNTGELFF. For the CDR3, the DNA is TGTGCCAGCAGCTTAGCGGAATCAACGAACACCGGGGAGCTGTTTTTT.